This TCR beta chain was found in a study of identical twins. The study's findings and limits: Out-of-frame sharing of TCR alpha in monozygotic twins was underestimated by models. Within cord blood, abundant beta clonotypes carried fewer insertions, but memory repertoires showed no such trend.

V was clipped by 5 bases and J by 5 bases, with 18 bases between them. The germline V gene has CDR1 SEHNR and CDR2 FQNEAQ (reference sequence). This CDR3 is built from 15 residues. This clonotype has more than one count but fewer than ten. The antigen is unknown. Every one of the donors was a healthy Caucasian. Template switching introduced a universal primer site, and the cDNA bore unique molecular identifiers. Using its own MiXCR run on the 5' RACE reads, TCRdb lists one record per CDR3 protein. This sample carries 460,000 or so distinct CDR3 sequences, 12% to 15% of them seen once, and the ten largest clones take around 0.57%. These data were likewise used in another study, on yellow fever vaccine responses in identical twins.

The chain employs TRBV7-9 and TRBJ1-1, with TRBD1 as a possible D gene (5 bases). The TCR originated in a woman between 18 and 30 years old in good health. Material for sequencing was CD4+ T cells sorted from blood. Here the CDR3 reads CASSPDRTRGTEAFF. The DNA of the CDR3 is TGTGCCAGCAGCCCCGATCGGACAAGAGGGACTGAAGCTTTCTTT.